This T cell receptor beta chain emerged from a study of cytomegalovirus exposure and HLA in healthy donors. The length of the CDR3 is 15 residues. CDR1 MDHEN and CDR2 SYDVKM come from the germline V gene. Trimming stripped 5 bases from V and 5 bases from J, with 13 bases between. The PCR used 60 Vbeta and 13 Jbeta primers. Profiled with immunoSEQ multiplex PCR; TCRdb holds only in-frame clones, not every one. The profile shows 120,000 to 150,000 clones, roughly four fifths of them singletons. V usage is TRBV28 and J usage is TRBJ1-6; TRBD1 is a possible D gene (5 bases). Material: PBMCs. The receptor comes from a male donor in good health and CMV-seronegative. In nucleotides, the CDR3 is TGTGCCAGCAGTGGAGGGGCCGGGAATAATTCACCCCTCCACTTT. It yields the protein CASSGGAGNNSPLHF.